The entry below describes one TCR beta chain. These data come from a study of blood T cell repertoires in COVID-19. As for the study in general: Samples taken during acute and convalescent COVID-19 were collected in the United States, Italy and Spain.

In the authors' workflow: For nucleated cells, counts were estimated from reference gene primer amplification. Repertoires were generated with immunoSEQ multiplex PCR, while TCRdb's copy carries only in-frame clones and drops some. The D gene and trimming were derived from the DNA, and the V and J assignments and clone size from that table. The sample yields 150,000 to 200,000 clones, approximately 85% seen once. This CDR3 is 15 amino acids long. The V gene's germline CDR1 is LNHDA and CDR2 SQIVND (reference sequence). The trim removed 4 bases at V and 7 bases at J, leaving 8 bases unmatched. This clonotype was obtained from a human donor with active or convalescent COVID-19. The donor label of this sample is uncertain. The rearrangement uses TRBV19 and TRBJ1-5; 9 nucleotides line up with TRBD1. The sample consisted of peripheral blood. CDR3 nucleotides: TGTGCCAGTAGTACCTCCGGGACAGGGCACCAGCCCCAGCATTTT. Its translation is CASSTSGTGHQPQHF.